This is a list of T cell receptor beta chains from one sample in a study of CD8 T cells in ankylosing spondylitis. TCRdb processed the 5' RACE reads anew with MiXCR; each CDR3 protein has one entry. The sample lists approximately 340,000 distinct CDR3 sequences, approximately 15% occurring once. Sequenced input: blood, either unsorted or a sorted T cell fraction (not recorded which). The receptors were sampled from a male donor with ankylosing spondylitis or in good health (not recorded which). Each CDR3 is given without its conserved first and last residue. The D gene is left open where the match is weak. The size entry is marked missing in some rows and otherwise reads once, few, many or a size class.

>NA|NA|TRBV5-1
ASSLANEQY
>NA|NA|TRBV4-2
ASSQDTSSYEQY
>once|NA|TRBV12-3/TRBV12-4
ASSLGQYPDTQY
>NA|NA|TRBV30
AWNLWMGPTSYEQY
>few|TRBD1|TRBV5-1
ASSLVLTGENTEAF
>few|TRBD1|TRBV10-2
ASSEATGGGTGELF
>many|NA|TRBV5-5
ASSLYIAEAF
>few|TRBD1|TRBV7-9
ASSSRTGVVYNEQF
>few|NA|TRBV5-1
ASSLRPAGAGNTIY
>NA|TRBD2|TRBV5-1
ASSSSGRSATDTQY
>few|NA|TRBV5-1
ASSGSGNPLTGELF
>few|NA|TRBV5-1
ASSLVGEGETQY
>few|TRBD2|TRBV4-1
ASSRTSGGSRNEQF
>many|TRBD1|TRBV12-3/TRBV12-4
ASTLAGTGGFGYT
>NA|NA|TRBV20-1
SAPTDSYEQY
>many|NA|TRBV12-3/TRBV12-4
ASSLVGRGTEAF
>few|TRBD2|TRBV12-3/TRBV12-4
ASSPGLASIYEQY
>few|NA|TRBV30
AWTLRDQVY
>few|NA|TRBV12-3/TRBV12-4
ASGRGTEAF
>NA|NA|TRBV9
ASSRTGNLIYGYT
>few|TRBD1|TRBV5-1
ASSPGQGVYEQY
>NA|TRBD2|TRBV7-9
TSSSAGGTNEQY
>few|TRBD2|TRBV12-3/TRBV12-4
ASSHRTSLNTGELF
>few|TRBD1|TRBV5-1
ASSGGTGPFQETQY
>NA|TRBD2|TRBV20-1
SATIAGSTDTQY
>NA|NA|TRBV4-2
ASSQDQGRNTEAF
>NA|TRBD1|TRBV27
ASSGDRGTYGYT
>NA|NA|TRBV5-1
ASSLVEGDQY
>many|TRBD1|TRBV12-3/TRBV12-4
ASSFYGTGDGYT
>NA|TRBD2|TRBV5-6
ASSSRASGAYEQY
>many|TRBD2|TRBV2
ASSRLAGGTGELF
>NA|NA|TRBV2
ASSEGTPIYNEQF
>NA|NA|TRBV11-2
ASSFTRQTYNSPLH
>NA|NA|TRBV20-1
SAGRPGPYNEQF
>NA|NA|TRBV12-3/TRBV12-4
ASRASRSRVGEQF
>NA|NA|TRBV12-3/TRBV12-4
ASGLSRGGGTEAF
>many|TRBD1|TRBV6-1
ASSPDRGGTEAF
>few|NA|TRBV29-1
SVVRAGLYGYT
>many|NA|TRBV9
ASSVERGPGYT
>few|NA|TRBV5-5
ASSGGNQIYGYT
>few|NA|TRBV5-8
ASSLVFAGPETQY
>few|NA|TRBV7-8
ASSLGTALAKNIQY
>many|NA|TRBV4-2
ASSQGVGQETQY